A single sample is the source of the 9 T cell receptor beta chains below, sequenced in a study of blood T cell repertoires in COVID-19. Assay used: immunoSEQ multiplex PCR; TCRdb lists only in-frame clones, some missing. The sample has 200,000 or so clones, approximately 84% seen once; the top ten hold about 2.9%. The sequencing input was peripheral blood. The receptors stem from a woman aged 25 to 39 who had recovered from COVID-19.

This chain joins TRBV19 and TRBJ2-2; D is perhaps TRBD1 (5 bases). Germline values: CDR1 LNHDA, CDR2 SQIVND (reference sequence). CDR3 length: 14 amino acids. V shed 3 bases and J shed 3 bases, with 8 bases lying between them. CDR3 bases: TGTGCCAGTAGTATGGCAGGGTACACCGGGGAGCTGTTTTTT. Translation: CASSMAGYTGELFF.

The rearrangement joins TRBV7-2 to TRBJ2-6; tentatively, D is TRBD1 (5 bases). The V gene lost 8 bases and the J gene lost 4 bases, with 12 bases spanning the gap. CDR1 and CDR2 (germline): SGHTA, FQGNSA. This CDR3 region has 14 residues. The chain's CDR3 is CASCQGSGANVLTF. In DNA form, the CDR3 reads TGTGCCAGCTGCCAGGGTTCAGGGGCCAACGTCCTGACTTTC.

The V gene is TRBV7-9, the J gene TRBJ1-1; D perhaps matches TRBD1 (5 bases). This CDR3 spans 13 amino acids. V dropped 11 bases and J dropped 1 base, with 14 bases sitting between them. Per the germline V gene, CDR1 is SEHNR and CDR2 is FQNEAQ (reference sequence). Written as DNA, the CDR3 is TGTGCCGGGGCGGGACCGGAGAACACTGAAGCTTTCTTT. This gives the protein CAGAGPENTEAFF.

This chain joins TRBV3-1 (or the pseudogene TRBV3-2) and TRBJ2-1, with D possibly TRBD2 on 7 matching bases. Germline CDR1 LGHDT, CDR2 YNNKEL (reference sequence). The CDR3 has 16 residues. V dropped 4 bases and J dropped 4 bases, with 17 bases sitting between them. CDR3: CASSRGGARSYNEQFF. The CDR3 coding sequence is TGTGCCAGCAGCCGGGGGGGCGCGCGGTCGTACAATGAGCAGTTCTTC.

The count of this clone is one. The chain couples TRBV13 to TRBJ2-5; D is uncertain. V was trimmed by 3 bases and J by 1 base, leaving 3 bases between them. CDR3 size: 12 residues. CDR1 and CDR2 (germline): PRHDT, FYEKMQ (reference sequence). The CDR3: CASSFLQETQYF. The CDR3 coding sequence is TGTGCCAGCAGCTTTCTCCAAGAGACCCAGTACTTC. Based on the CDR3 plus reference TRBV13 and TRBJ2-5, the full variable domain is AAGVIQSPRHLIKEKRETATLKCYPIPRHDTVYWYQQGPGQDPQFLISFYEKMQSDKGSIPDRFSAQQFSDYHSELNMSSLELGDSALYFCASSFLQETQYFGPGTRLLVL.

V and J are TRBV7-3 and TRBJ2-7; the match to TRBD2 covers 9 bases. Germline V gives CDR1 SGHTA, CDR2 FQGTGA. The J segment lost 0 bases and the V segment lost 6 bases, leaving 18 bases of the junction unmatched. This CDR3 has 19 residues. The CDR3 region is CASRLPTSGETKSSYEQYF. The CDR3 nucleotides read TGTGCCAGCAGGCTACCGACTAGCGGCGAGACGAAGAGCTCCTACGAGCAGTACTTC.

The chain employs TRBV2 and TRBJ1-1, with D tentatively TRBD1 (5 bases). The CDR3 is 13 residues long. Trimming left V 5 bases short and J 1 base short, with 8 bases between. Germline loops: CDR1 SNHLY, CDR2 FYNNEI. This CDR3 is CASSYDRNTEAFF. The CDR3 nucleotides read TGTGCCAGCAGTTATGACAGGAACACTGAAGCTTTCTTT.

This clone was seen repeatedly, ten times or more. The V and J genes are TRBV5-1 and TRBJ1-3; TRBD1 aligns across 7 bases. Germline-derived CDR1 and CDR2 are SGHRS and YFSETQ. With 0 bases clipped from V and 5 bases from J, the junction kept 5 bases outside the gene matches. The CDR3 is 15 amino acids. For the CDR3, the DNA is TGCGCCAGCAGCTTGGATTCGGGACAGCGAAACACCATATATTTT. Protein product: CASSLDSGQRNTIYF.

The chain recombines TRBV6-5 with TRBJ1-6, with 8 bases matching TRBD1. The trim removed 4 bases at V and 0 bases at J, leaving 2 bases unmatched. CDR1 is MNHEY, CDR2 SVGAGI, per germline. The CDR3 extends over 16 amino acids. In DNA form, the CDR3 reads TGTGCCAGCAGTTGGACAGGGAGCTCCTATAATTCACCCCTCCACTTT. This codes for CASSWTGSSYNSPLHF.